Each of the 14 T cell receptor beta chains below was sequenced from the same sample in a study of T-cell memory formation after mild COVID-19 (dated by TCRdb to the early 2020s). Library prep was done by 5' RACE. Data came from an Illumina NovaSeq 6000. The raw public data were reprocessed by TCRdb itself: fastp quality trimming at Q25, MiXCR clonotype calling, in-frame beta chains only. For every CDR3 protein sequence, its rows merge into one entry that carries the most common genes and DNA. For this sample the table gives 350,000 to 500,000 distinct CDR3 sequences, of which 15% to 20% were detected only once. The ten largest clones represent 20% to 25% of the sample. The sample taken for sequencing was PBMCs or a T cell subset sorted from them (not recorded which). The receptor source for this set is a man in his late teens or twenties who had mild COVID-19 (a few samples of this study predate the infection). The sample titles of this study are shuffled in the database, so cell type and time point are left out; the donor was told from shared clones.

This clonotype was observed a few times. V gene TRBV30 combines with J gene TRBJ1-1, with D unresolved. The CDR3 sequence is 12 residues long. Germline V CDR1 and CDR2: GTSNPN, SVGIG (reference sequence). Deletions cut 4 bases from V and 4 bases from J, with 10 bases between. The CDR3 sequence: CAWTRLSTEAFF. In DNA, the CDR3 is TGTGCCTGGACCCGATTATCCACTGAAGCTTTCTTT.

In this sample, this clonotype turned up a few times. The chain is built from TRBV7-3 and TRBJ2-3, with D uncertain. Germline CDR1 reads SGHTA; CDR2 reads FQGTGA. V was clipped by 5 bases and J by 4 bases, with 13 bases between them. The CDR3 sequence is 14 residues long. CDR3 region: CASSPRTRADTQYF. CDR3 DNA sequence: TGTGCCAGCAGCCCCCGGACCCGGGCAGATACGCAGTATTTT.

The chain uses TRBV12-3 or TRBV12-4 and TRBJ1-3; the D gene is possibly TRBD1 (5 bases). Deletions cut 2 bases from V and 4 bases from J, with 9 bases between. The CDR3 is 14 residues long. For the CDR3, the DNA is TGTGCCAGCAGTTTACCGCGGGGGGGAAACACCATATATTTT. It yields the protein CASSLPRGGNTIYF.

J is TRBJ1-2 and V is TRBV6-2 or TRBV6-3, with D hard to call. Germline V gene lookup returns CDR1 MNHEY and CDR2 SVGEGT. Trimming left V 0 bases short and J 2 bases short, with 4 bases between. There are 13 residues in the CDR3. CDR3 region: CASSYSENYGYTF. DNA for the CDR3: TGTGCCAGCAGTTACTCAGAAAACTATGGCTACACCTTC.

A few counts support this clonotype. The gene calls are TRBV12-3 or TRBV12-4 and TRBJ2-3; TRBD1 matches at 7 bases. V trimming: 6 bases; J trimming: 1 base; junction bases outside the gene matches: 7. CDR3 length equals 15 residues. In DNA, the CDR3 is TGTGCCAGCAGCACGAACAGGGGAGGCACAGATACGCAGTATTTT. It yields the protein CASSTNRGGTDTQYF.

A few counts support this clonotype. The chain couples TRBV5-1 to TRBJ2-4; 8 bases fit TRBD1. J gave up 0 bases and V 3 bases, and 5 bases lay outside the gene matches. The CDR3 runs 16 residues. Germline CDR1 is SGHRS and CDR2 is YFSETQ. CDR3 region: CASSSGTGLAKNIQYF. The CDR3 DNA sequence: TGCGCCAGCAGCTCCGGGACAGGATTAGCCAAAAACATTCAGTACTTC.

Only a few counts were recorded for this clonotype. The genes are TRBV19 and TRBJ2-1; TRBD2 matches 7 bases. The CDR3 sequence is 16 residues long. J lost 2 bases, V lost 5 bases, and 9 bases had no gene match. CDR1 and CDR2 (germline): LNHDA, SQIVND (reference sequence). CDR3 sequence reads: CASSPPGSGPYNEQFF. CDR3 nucleotides: TGTGCCAGTAGTCCCCCAGGTAGCGGGCCCTACAATGAGCAGTTCTTC. Full variable domain (rest looked up from reference TRBV19 and TRBJ2-1): DGGITQSPKYLFRKEGQNVTLSCEQNLNHDAMYWYRQDPGQGLRLIYYSQIVNDFQKGDIAEGYSVSREKKESFPLTVTSAQKNPTAFYLCASSPPGSGPYNEQFFGPGTRLTVL.

This clonotype came up a few times. The CDR3 bases are TGTGCCAGCAGCTTTGGACAGGGCCTCTACAATGAGCAGTTCTTC. Amino acids: CASSFGQGLYNEQFF. V usage is TRBV2 and J usage is TRBJ2-1; 8 nucleotides line up with TRBD1. The germline CDR1 and CDR2 sequences are SNHLY and FYNNEI. With 6 bases clipped from V and 3 bases from J, the junction kept 7 bases outside the gene matches. There are 15 residues in the CDR3.

This chain uses TRBV18 with TRBJ2-7, with 7 bases lining up with TRBD1. The CDR3 has 14 amino acids. J lost 8 bases, V lost 0 bases, and 7 bases had no gene match. The V gene's germline CDR1 is KGHSH and CDR2 LQKENI. The CDR3 nucleotides read TGTGCCAGCTCACCACCCGGGACAGTAGGACAGCAGTACGTC. Translation: CASSPPGTVGQQYV.

This clonotype was picked up many times. The chain is built from TRBV7-6 and TRBJ2-5, with a weak D call TRBD1 (6 bases). With 0 bases removed from V and 4 bases from J, the gap between germline ends came to 6 bases. Germline CDR1 reads SGHVS; CDR2 reads FNYEAQ. The CDR3 covers 13 residues. CDR3 residues: CASSLARGETQYF. The CDR3 nucleotides read TGTGCCAGCAGCTTAGCCAGGGGAGAGACCCAGTACTTC.

The V and J genes are TRBV5-1 and TRBJ1-1; D gene uncertain. V dropped 1 base and J dropped 7 bases, with 14 bases sitting between them. From germline, CDR1 is SGHRS and CDR2 YFSETQ. The CDR3 runs to 14 residues. The chain's CDR3 is CASSLSPQESEAFF. CDR3 nucleotides: TGCGCCAGCAGCTTGTCCCCGCAGGAGAGTGAAGCTTTCTTT. Drawing the rest from reference TRBV5-1 and TRBJ1-1, the complete variable domain is KAGVTQTPRYLIKTRGQQVTLSCSPISGHRSVSWYQQTPGQGLQFLFEYFSETQRNKGNFPGRFSGRQFSNSRSEMNVSTLELGDSALYLCASSLSPQESEAFFGQGTRLTVV.

V usage is TRBV7-3 and J usage is TRBJ2-3, with TRBD2 identical over 7 bases. Germline assignment: CDR1 SGHTA and CDR2 FQGTGA. V shed 1 base and J 4 bases; nucleotides not matched to a gene: 8. The CDR3 runs to 16 residues. The DNA of the CDR3 is TGTGCCAGCAGCTTAAAAGCGGGGTTGGAGGCAGATACGCAGTATTTT. It is translated as CASSLKAGLEADTQYF.

The V and J genes are TRBV6-2 or TRBV6-3 and TRBJ1-1, with unresolved D. Per germline, CDR1 MNHEY and CDR2 SVGEGT. This CDR3 contains 13 residues. V was clipped by 8 bases and J by 4 bases, with 14 bases between them. The CDR3 reads CASETGIGTEAFF. The CDR3 DNA sequence: TGTGCCAGCGAGACGGGGATAGGCACTGAAGCTTTCTTT.

This clonotype was observed a handful of times. This chain connects TRBV10-1 to TRBJ2-1, with 8 bases aligning to TRBD2. Losses at the gene ends were 6 bases for V and 7 bases for J; bases not matched to a gene: 11. The CDR3 runs 15 residues. CDR1 and CDR2 from the germline V gene are WNHNN and SYGVQD (reference sequence). In DNA, the CDR3 is TGCGCCAGCAGCCCCTCCGGGGGGGCGAAAAATGAGCAGTTCTTC. This codes for CASSPSGGAKNEQFF.